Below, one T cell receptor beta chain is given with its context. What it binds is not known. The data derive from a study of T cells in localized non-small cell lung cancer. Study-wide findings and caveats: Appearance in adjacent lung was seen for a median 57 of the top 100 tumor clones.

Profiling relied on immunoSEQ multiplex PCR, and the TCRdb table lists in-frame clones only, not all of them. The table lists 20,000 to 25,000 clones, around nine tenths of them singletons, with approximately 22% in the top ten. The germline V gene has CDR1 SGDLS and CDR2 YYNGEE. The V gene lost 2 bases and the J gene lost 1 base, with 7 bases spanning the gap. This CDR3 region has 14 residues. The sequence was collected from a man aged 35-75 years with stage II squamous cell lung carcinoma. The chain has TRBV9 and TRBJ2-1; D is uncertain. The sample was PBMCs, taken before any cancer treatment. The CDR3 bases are TGTGCCAGCAGCGTCTTGGGGTCCTACAATGAGCAGTTCTTC. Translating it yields CASSVLGSYNEQFF. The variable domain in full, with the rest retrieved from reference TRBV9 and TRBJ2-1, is DSGVTQTPKHLITATGQRVTLRCSPRSGDLSVYWYQQSLDQGLQFLIQYYNGEERAKGNILERFSAQQFPDLHSELNLSSLELGDSALYFCASSVLGSYNEQFFGPGTRLTVL.